The present TCR beta chain was sequenced within a study of beta chain features in type 1 diabetes. Overall study results and limits: Moderately but significantly shorter TCRB CDR3s were found in Type 1 diabetes patients in all four CD4+ subsets.

The whole isolated RNA underwent reverse transcription, so sequencing captured expressed TCRB transcripts. Assay: immunoSEQ multiplex PCR; the TCRdb copy retains only in-frame clones and omits some. The data contain under 800,000 clones, roughly 16% of them singletons. The V end was cut by 6 bases, the J end by 1 base, with 10 bases between. Germline V CDR1 and CDR2: SGHDT, YYEEEE. The CDR3 is 13 amino acids. This clone was observed a few times. Its antigen is undetermined. The receptor was isolated from a man between 18 and 35 years old in good health. The sample consisted of naive CD4+ T cells from blood. The J gene is TRBJ1-1, the V gene TRBV5-6; D remains ambiguous. The CDR3 nucleotides read TGTGCCAGCATAAGGGTGGGGAACACTGAAGCTTTCTTT. Its translation is CASIRVGNTEAFF.